A selection of T cell receptor beta chains follows, all from one sample in a study of graft-versus-host responses after intestinal transplantation. Data came from immunoSEQ multiplex PCR; TCRdb stores just in-frame clones and leaves some out. The table shows more than 50,000 clones, with roughly 89% occurring only once. Here the sequenced sample was PBMCs, taken nearly 670 days after intestinal transplant. Receptor source: a human patient who received an intestinal transplant, so some T cells may come from the graft donor. Each CDR3 is given with its conserved first and last residue. The D gene is left open where the match is weak.

v_gene: TRBV7-9
j_gene: TRBJ2-3
d_gene: TRBD2
CDR3nt: TGTGCCAGCAGCTTAGGGGGACTAGCGGCTACAGATACGCAGTATTTT
CDR3aa: CASSLGGLAATDTQYF

v_gene: TRBV7-2
j_gene: TRBJ1-4
d_gene: TRBD1
CDR3nt: TGTGCCAGCAGCTCAGCCGGGACAGCTAACGAAAAACTGTTTTTT
CDR3aa: CASSSAGTANEKLFF

v_gene: TRBV6-6
j_gene: TRBJ1-2
d_gene: NA
CDR3nt: TGTGCCAGCAGTTACAGCGGGGCAGGGAACTATGGCTACACCTTC
CDR3aa: CASSYSGAGNYGYTF

v_gene: TRBV19
j_gene: TRBJ1-1
d_gene: TRBD1
CDR3nt: TGTGCCAGTATCTCGCAGGGGGGTTTTGAAGCTTTCTTT
CDR3aa: CASISQGGFEAFF

v_gene: TRBV21-1
j_gene: TRBJ2-1
d_gene: NA
CDR3nt: TGTGCCAGCAGCAAAGCTCTCTCGGGACAGTCCTACAATGAGCAGTTCTTC
CDR3aa: CASSKALSGQSYNEQFF

v_gene: TRBV6-5
j_gene: TRBJ1-1
d_gene: TRBD1
CDR3nt: TGTGCCAGCAGAGCCCTCACGACAGGGGACACTGAAGCTTTCTTT
CDR3aa: CASRALTTGDTEAFF

v_gene: TRBV2
j_gene: TRBJ2-5
d_gene: NA
CDR3nt: TGTGCCGTCCTTCCGTGGCCGCTACTAGGGGAAGAGACCCAGTACTTC
CDR3aa: CAVLPWPLLGEETQYF

v_gene: TRBV7-9
j_gene: TRBJ2-5
d_gene: TRBD2
CDR3nt: TGTGCCAGCAGCTTAGTAGCGGGGGGACCCGTGACCCAGTACTTC
CDR3aa: CASSLVAGGPVTQYF

v_gene: TRBV10-3
j_gene: TRBJ1-1
d_gene: TRBD1
CDR3nt: TGTGCCATCACCGCAGACAGGGGGGGAGAAGCTTTCTTT
CDR3aa: CAITADRGGEAFF

v_gene: TRBV2
j_gene: TRBJ2-5
d_gene: TRBD2
CDR3nt: TGTGCCAGCAGTGAGCGACTAGCGGGGTCAAAGACCCAGTACTTC
CDR3aa: CASSERLAGSKTQYF

v_gene: TRBV19
j_gene: TRBJ1-2
d_gene: NA
CDR3nt: TGTGCCAGTAGTATAGATCAAGGGAACTATGGCTACACCTTC
CDR3aa: CASSIDQGNYGYTF

v_gene: TRBV30
j_gene: TRBJ1-5
d_gene: TRBD1
CDR3nt: TGTGCCTGGAGTGCCTCTCGGGACAGGGCCTATAGCAATCAGCCCCAGCATTTT
CDR3aa: CAWSASRDRAYSNQPQHF